A selection of T cell receptor beta chains follows, all from one sample in a study of shared clonotypes between healthy human individuals. The assay was immunoSEQ multiplex PCR, and TCRdb's table has in-frame clones only and misses some. The data show a few million clones, with approximately 95% seen just once and 0.39% held by the top ten. What was sequenced was naive CD4+ T cells from PBMCs. Receptors were obtained from a man aged 18 to 30 in good health. Some clones in this sample may be carry-over from other donors' samples. Each CDR3 is given without its conserved first and last residue. Rows give clone size only sometimes, using once, few, many, or a class for an expanded clone.

J gene: TRBJ2-2; clone size: NA; V gene: TRBV5-1; CDR3 protein: ASIPMAGNTGELF
J gene: TRBJ2-1; clone size: NA; V gene: TRBV28; CDR3 protein: ASSPTSGSLVNEQF
J gene: TRBJ2-5; clone size: NA; V gene: TRBV19; CDR3 protein: ASSMGFPETQY
J gene: TRBJ1-3; clone size: NA; V gene: TRBV9; CDR3 protein: ASSSQGGPGNTIY
J gene: TRBJ2-3; clone size: NA; V gene: TRBV6-1; CDR3 protein: ARAEGITDTQY
J gene: TRBJ1-6; clone size: NA; V gene: TRBV18; CDR3 protein: ASSPGSSSYNSPLH
J gene: TRBJ2-7; clone size: NA; V gene: TRBV4-3; CDR3 protein: ASSRKGVAGSSYEQY
J gene: TRBJ1-1; clone size: NA; V gene: TRBV7-9; CDR3 protein: ASSRSTGSTEAF
J gene: TRBJ1-5; clone size: NA; V gene: TRBV23-1; CDR3 protein: ASSQSGQPQH
J gene: TRBJ2-7; clone size: NA; V gene: TRBV7-2; CDR3 protein: ASSTLGFSYEQY
J gene: TRBJ1-2; clone size: NA; V gene: TRBV5-1; CDR3 protein: ASSGTGTGDGGYT
J gene: TRBJ2-7; clone size: NA; V gene: TRBV5-1; CDR3 protein: ASSTGAYEQY
J gene: TRBJ2-7; clone size: NA; V gene: TRBV6-5; CDR3 protein: ASSQSGRVSYEQY
J gene: TRBJ2-1; clone size: NA; V gene: TRBV9; CDR3 protein: ASSVVAVSSYNEQF
J gene: TRBJ2-7; clone size: few; V gene: TRBV10-2; CDR3 protein: ASRDPTPPYEQY
J gene: TRBJ2-3; clone size: NA; V gene: TRBV6-5; CDR3 protein: ASSYSRGRRDTQY
J gene: TRBJ1-4; clone size: NA; V gene: TRBV6-1; CDR3 protein: ASSDPGLDEKLF
J gene: TRBJ1-2; clone size: NA; V gene: TRBV10-3; CDR3 protein: AIRPTDYGYT
J gene: TRBJ2-7; clone size: NA; V gene: TRBV10-3; CDR3 protein: AISVGTGPYEQY
J gene: TRBJ2-7; clone size: NA; V gene: TRBV18; CDR3 protein: ASSRRDRDSYEQY